Reported below is one TCR beta chain. The antigen remains undetermined. This sample was taken from a study of PD-1 blockade in classical Hodgkin lymphoma. Time point specified: cycle 4 day 1 (C4D1), after five to seven weeks of nivolumab. Patients all relapsed after autologous stem cell transplantation, and there was variation in brentuximab vedotin exposure. Best responses included complete response and partial response; otherwise, the best response was progressive disease. This table comes from immunoSEQ multiplex PCR, and its TCRdb copy is limited to in-frame clones, with some not included. The sample contains around 40,000 clones, more than 60% of which appear only once. The trim removed 0 bases at V and 6 bases at J, leaving 5 bases unmatched. Germline loops: CDR1 MNHNY, CDR2 SVGAGI (reference sequence). The CDR3 runs to 16 residues. Notes on the study in general: Healthy donors were reported to have higher baseline TCR diversity than newly diagnosed patients. It was CD4+ TCR diversity, not CD8+, that rose significantly by C4D1. Possible causes of repertoire differences, disease activity or prior therapy, remain undefined.

This TCR was recovered from a human donor with classical Hodgkin lymphoma. The genes are TRBV6-6 and TRBJ1-1; TRBD1 agrees at 12 bases. This material consisted of peripheral blood mononuclear cells (PBMCs), taken before the fourth cycle of nivolumab. CDR3 in DNA: TGTGCCAGCAGTTACTCGGCGGGACAGGGGGCCCCTGAAGCTTTCTTT. Amino acids: CASSYSAGQGAPEAFF.